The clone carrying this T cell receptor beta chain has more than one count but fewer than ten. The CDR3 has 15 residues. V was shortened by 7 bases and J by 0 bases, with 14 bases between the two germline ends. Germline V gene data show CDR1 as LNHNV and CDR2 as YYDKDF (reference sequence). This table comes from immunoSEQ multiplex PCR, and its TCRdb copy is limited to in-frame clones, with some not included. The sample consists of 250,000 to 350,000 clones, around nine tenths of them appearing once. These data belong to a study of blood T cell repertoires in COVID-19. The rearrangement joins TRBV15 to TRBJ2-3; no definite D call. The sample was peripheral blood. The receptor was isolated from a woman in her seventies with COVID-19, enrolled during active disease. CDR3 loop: CATNPLYTSTDTQYF. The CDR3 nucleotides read TGTGCCACCAACCCCCTTTATACTAGCACAGATACGCAGTATTTT.